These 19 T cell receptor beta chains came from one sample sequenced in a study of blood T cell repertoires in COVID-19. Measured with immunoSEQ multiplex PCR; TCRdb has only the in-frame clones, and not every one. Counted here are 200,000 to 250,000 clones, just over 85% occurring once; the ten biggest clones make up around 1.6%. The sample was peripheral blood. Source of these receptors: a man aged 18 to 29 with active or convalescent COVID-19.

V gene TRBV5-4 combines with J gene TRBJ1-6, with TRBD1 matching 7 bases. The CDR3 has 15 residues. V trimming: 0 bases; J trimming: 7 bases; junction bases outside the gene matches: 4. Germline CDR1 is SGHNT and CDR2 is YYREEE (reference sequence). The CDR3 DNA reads TGTGCCAGCAGCTTGGAAGGACAGGCAAATTCACCCCTCCACTTT. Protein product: CASSLEGQANSPLHF.

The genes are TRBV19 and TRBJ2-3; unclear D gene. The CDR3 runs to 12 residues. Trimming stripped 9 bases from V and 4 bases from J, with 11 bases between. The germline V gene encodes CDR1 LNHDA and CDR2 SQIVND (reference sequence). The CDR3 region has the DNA TGTGCCAGCCAGAACCGGGCAGATACGCAGTATTTT. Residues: CASQNRADTQYF.

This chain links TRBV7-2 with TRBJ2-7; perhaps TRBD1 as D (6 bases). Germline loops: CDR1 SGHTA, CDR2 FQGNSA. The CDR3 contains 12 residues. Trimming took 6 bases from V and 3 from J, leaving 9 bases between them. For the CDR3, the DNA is TGTGCCAGCAGGGTACAGGGCTACGAGCAGTACTTC. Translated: CASRVQGYEQYF.

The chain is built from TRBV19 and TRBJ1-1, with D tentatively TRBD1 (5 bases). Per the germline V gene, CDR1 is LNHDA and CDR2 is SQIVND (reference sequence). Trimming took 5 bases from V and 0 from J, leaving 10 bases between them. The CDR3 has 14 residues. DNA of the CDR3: TGTGCCAGTAGTCGCAGACAGCTGAACACTGAAGCTTTCTTT. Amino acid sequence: CASSRRQLNTEAFF.

CDR3 DNA: TGTGCCAGCAGCCCCACGGGACAGGGAGGAAATGGCTACACCTTC. It specifies CASSPTGQGGNGYTF. The chain has TRBV3-1 (or the pseudogene TRBV3-2) and TRBJ1-2, with 9 bases matching TRBD1. The CDR3 consists of 15 residues. Germline V gene data show CDR1 as LGHDT and CDR2 as YNNKEL (reference sequence). The trim removed 4 bases at V and 6 bases at J, leaving 9 bases unmatched.

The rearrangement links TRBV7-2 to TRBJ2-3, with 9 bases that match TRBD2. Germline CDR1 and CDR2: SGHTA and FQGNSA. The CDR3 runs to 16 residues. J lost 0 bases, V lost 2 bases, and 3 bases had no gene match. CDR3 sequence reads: CASSLLAGLSTDTQYF. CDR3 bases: TGTGCCAGCAGCTTACTAGCGGGACTAAGCACAGATACGCAGTATTTT. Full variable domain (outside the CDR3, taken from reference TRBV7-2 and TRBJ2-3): GAGVSQSPSNKVTEKGKDVELRCDPISGHTALYWYRQSLGQGLEFLIYFQGNSAPDKSGLPSDRFSAERTGGSVSTLTIQRTQQEDSAVYLCASSLLAGLSTDTQYFGPGTRLTVL.

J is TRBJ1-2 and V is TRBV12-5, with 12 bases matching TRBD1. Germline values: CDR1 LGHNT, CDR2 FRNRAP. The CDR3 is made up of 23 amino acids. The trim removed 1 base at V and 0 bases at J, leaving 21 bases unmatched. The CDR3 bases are TGTGCTAGTGGTTTGGACCGGGACAGGGGGCCCGCCACATCGGGACGGTCTAACTATGGCTACACCTTC. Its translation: CASGLDRDRGPATSGRSNYGYTF.

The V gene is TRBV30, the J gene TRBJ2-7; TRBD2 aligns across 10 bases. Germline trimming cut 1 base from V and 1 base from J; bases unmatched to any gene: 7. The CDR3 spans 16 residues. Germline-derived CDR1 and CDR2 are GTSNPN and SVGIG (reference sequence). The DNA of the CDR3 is TGTGCCTGGAGTGAAACATCTAGCGGGAGATCCTACGAGCAGTACTTC. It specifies CAWSETSSGRSYEQYF.

The CDR3 DNA reads TGTGCCAGCAGTTTGCCCGGGAGAGGTACCGGGGAGCTGTTTTTT. Protein: CASSLPGRGTGELFF. The V call is TRBV28, the J call TRBJ2-2; D possibly corresponds to TRBD2 (6 bases). The germline CDR1 and CDR2 sequences are MDHEN and SYDVKM. Between the trimmed V and J ends, which lost 3 bases and 5 bases, there was a span of 13 bases. This CDR3 is 15 amino acids long.

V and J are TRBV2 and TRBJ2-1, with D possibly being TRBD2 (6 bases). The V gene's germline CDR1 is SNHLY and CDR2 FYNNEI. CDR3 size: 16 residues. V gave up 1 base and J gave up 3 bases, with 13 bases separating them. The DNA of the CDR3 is TGTGCCAGCAGTGAAGTGGGGGGAGGTCTCTACAATGAGCAGTTCTTC. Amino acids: CASSEVGGGLYNEQFF.

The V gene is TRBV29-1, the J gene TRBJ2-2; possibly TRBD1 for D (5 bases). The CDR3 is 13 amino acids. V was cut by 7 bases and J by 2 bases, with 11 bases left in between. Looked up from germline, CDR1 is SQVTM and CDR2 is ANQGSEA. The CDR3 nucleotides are TGCAGCGGAACAGGATCCAACACCGGGGAGCTGTTTTTT. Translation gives CSGTGSNTGELFF.

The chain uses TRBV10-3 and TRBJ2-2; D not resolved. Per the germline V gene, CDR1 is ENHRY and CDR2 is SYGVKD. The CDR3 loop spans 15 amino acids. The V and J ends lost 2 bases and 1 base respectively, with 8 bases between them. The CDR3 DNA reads TGTGCCATCAGTGAGGGAGCGATGAACACCGGGGAGCTGTTTTTT. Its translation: CAISEGAMNTGELFF.

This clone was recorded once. CDR3 nucleotide sequence: TGTGCCAGCAGCCCGAGGTCCGGTGCGGATACGCAGTATTTT. The encoded protein is CASSPRSGADTQYF. The rearrangement joins TRBV11-3 to TRBJ2-3; D is unclear. The CDR3 extends over 14 amino acids. Trimming pared 5 bases from V and 6 bases from J, leaving 15 bases between. Germline CDR1 and CDR2: SGHNT and YENEEA. Drawing the rest from reference TRBV11-3 and TRBJ2-3, the complete variable domain is EAGVVQSPRYKIIEKKQPVAFWCNPISGHNTLYWYLQNLGQGPELLIRYENEEAVDDSQLPKDRFSAERLKGVDSTLKIQPAELGDSAVYLCASSPRSGADTQYFGPGTRLTVL.

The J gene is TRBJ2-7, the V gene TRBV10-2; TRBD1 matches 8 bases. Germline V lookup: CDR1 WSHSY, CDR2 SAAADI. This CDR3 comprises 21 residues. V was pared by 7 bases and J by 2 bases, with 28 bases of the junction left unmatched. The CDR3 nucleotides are TGCGCCAGCACCGAACCACGCAGATCTCAGGGGGCGCATATGGGAACCTACGAGCAGTACTTC. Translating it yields CASTEPRRSQGAHMGTYEQYF.

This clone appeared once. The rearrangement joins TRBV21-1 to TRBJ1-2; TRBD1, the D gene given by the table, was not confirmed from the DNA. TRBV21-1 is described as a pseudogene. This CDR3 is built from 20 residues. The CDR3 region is CASSKRGTPGQIPSNYGYTF. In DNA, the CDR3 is TGTGCCAGCAGCAAAAGGGGGACCCCGGGACAGATACCTTCTAACTATGGCTACACCTTC.

DNA of the CDR3: TGTGCCAGCAGCCCGAGGACAGCCTCTGGAAACACCATATATTTT. It yields the protein CASSPRTASGNTIYF. The rearrangement joins TRBV7-8 to TRBJ1-3; D might be TRBD1 (6 bases). The CDR3 is 15 amino acids. The germline CDR1 and CDR2 sequences are SGHVS and FQNEAQ. V lost 5 bases to trimming and J lost 0 bases, with 11 bases between them.

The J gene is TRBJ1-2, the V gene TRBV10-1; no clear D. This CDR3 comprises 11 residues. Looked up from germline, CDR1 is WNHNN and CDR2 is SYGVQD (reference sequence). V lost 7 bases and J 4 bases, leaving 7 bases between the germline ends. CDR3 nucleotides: TGCGCCAGCACCCCAGGCTATGGCTACACCTTC. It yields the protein CASTPGYGYTF.

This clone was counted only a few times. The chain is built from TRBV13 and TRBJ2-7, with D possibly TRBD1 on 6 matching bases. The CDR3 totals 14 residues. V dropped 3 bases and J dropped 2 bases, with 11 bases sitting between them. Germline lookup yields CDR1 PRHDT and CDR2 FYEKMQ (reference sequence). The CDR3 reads CASSLGQGAYEQYF. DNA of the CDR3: TGTGCCAGCAGCTTGGGACAAGGGGCCTACGAGCAGTACTTC.

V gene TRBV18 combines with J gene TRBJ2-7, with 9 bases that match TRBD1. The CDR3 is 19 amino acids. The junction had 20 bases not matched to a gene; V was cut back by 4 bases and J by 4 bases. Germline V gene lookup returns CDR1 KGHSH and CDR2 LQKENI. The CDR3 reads CASSLKTGTGKGKSYEQYF. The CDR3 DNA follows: TGTGCCAGCTCACTGAAAACCGGGACAGGGAAAGGGAAGTCATACGAGCAGTACTTC.